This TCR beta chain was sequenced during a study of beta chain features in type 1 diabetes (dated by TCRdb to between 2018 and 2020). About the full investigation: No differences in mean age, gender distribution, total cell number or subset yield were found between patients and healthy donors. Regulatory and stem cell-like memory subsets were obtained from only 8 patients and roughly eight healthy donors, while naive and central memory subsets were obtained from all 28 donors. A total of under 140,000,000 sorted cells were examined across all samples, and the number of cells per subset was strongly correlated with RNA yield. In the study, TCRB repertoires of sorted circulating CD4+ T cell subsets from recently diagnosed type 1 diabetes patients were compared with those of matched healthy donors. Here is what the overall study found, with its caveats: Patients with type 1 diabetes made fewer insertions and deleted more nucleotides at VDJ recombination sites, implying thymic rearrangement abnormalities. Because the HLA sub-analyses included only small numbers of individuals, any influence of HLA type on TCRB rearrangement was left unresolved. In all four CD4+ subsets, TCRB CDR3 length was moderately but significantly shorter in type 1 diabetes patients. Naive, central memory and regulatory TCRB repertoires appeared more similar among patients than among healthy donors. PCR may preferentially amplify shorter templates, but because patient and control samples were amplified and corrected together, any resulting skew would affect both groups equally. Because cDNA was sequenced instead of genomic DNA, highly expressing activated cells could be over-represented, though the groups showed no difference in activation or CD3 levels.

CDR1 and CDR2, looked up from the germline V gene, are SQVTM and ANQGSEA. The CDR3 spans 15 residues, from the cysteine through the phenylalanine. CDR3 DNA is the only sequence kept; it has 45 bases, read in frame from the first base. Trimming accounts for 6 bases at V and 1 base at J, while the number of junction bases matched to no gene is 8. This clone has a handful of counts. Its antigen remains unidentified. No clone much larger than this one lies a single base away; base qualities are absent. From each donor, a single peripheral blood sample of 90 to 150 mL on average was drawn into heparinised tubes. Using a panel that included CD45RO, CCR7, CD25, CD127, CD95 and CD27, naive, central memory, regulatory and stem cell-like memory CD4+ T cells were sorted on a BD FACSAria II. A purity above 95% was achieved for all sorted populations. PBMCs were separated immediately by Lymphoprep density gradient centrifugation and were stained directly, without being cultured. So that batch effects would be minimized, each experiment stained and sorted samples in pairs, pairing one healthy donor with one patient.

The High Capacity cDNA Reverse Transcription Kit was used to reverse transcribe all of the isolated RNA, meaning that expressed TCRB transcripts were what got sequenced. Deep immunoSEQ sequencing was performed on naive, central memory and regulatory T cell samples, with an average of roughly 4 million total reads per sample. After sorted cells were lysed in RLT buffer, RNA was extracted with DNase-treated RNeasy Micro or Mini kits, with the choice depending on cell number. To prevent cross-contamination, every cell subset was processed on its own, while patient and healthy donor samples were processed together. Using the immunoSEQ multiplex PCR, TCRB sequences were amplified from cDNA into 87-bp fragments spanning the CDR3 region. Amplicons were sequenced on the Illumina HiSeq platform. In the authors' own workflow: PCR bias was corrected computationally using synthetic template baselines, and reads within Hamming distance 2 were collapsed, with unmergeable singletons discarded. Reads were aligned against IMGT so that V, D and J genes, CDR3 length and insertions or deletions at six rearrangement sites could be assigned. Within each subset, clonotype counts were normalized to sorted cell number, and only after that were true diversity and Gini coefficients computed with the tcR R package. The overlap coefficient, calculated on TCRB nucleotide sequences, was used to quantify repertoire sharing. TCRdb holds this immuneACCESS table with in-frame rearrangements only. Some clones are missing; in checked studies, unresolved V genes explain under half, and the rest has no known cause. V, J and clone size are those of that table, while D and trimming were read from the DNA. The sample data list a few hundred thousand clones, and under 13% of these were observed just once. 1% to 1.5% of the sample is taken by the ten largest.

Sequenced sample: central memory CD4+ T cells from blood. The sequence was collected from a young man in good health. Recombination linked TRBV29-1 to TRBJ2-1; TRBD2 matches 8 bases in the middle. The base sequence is TGCAGCGTACCTCTAGCGGGTATATCCTACAATGAGCAGTTCTTC. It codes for CSVPLAGISYNEQFF.